Listed below are T cell receptor beta chains from one sample, sequenced in a study of Ad26.COV2.S vaccination and SARS-CoV-2 variants. Clones were read by immunoSEQ multiplex PCR, and TCRdb kept only the in-frame ones, dropping some. Among fewer than 400,000 clones, approximately 90% were seen once, and the ten largest hold 1.5% to 2%. Sequences were derived from peripheral blood, sampled in a trial of Ad26.COV2.S vaccine versus placebo. These receptors were collected from a person between 18 and 65 years old who received the Ad26.COV2.S COVID-19 vaccine or a placebo. Each CDR3 is given with its conserved first and last residue. Each record gives: V gene, J gene, clone size, CDR3 protein. Only some rows state a clone size, as once, few, many or a class for expanded clones.

V: TRBV9
J: TRBJ2-2
size: .
CDR3: CASSVGIAGEGGELFF

V: TRBV9
J: TRBJ2-3
size: .
CDR3: CASSVADTQYF

V: TRBV3-1/TRBV3-2
J: TRBJ2-1
size: .
CDR3: CASSLRTSGRNEQFF

V: TRBV14
J: TRBJ2-2
size: .
CDR3: CASSQEDFGELFF

V: TRBV27
J: TRBJ2-1
size: .
CDR3: CASSPGSGNYEQFF

V: TRBV9
J: TRBJ2-3
size: once
CDR3: CASEGQSPWGTDTQYF

V: TRBV5-8
J: TRBJ2-2
size: .
CDR3: CASSTPLDRLNTGELFF

V: TRBV13
J: TRBJ2-7
size: .
CDR3: CASSLRGGFYEQYF

V: TRBV2
J: TRBJ2-7
size: .
CDR3: CASSERGARYEQYF

V: TRBV5-1
J: TRBJ2-1
size: once
CDR3: CASSLGLAGGNEQFF

V: TRBV5-1
J: TRBJ2-2
size: .
CDR3: CASSSGLAGGANTGELFF

V: TRBV13
J: TRBJ2-3
size: once
CDR3: CASSLGTGNTQYF